These 22 T cell receptor beta chains originate from one sample sequenced in a study of shared clonotypes between healthy human individuals. The protocol was immunoSEQ multiplex PCR, while the TCRdb copy is restricted to in-frame clones and leaves out a portion. In the table there are roughly 1,500,000 clones, nearly 99% of which are singletons. Sequenced input: naive CD4+ T cells sorted from blood. The subset is: CD45RA+ positively selected. Source of these receptors: a man aged 30 to 39 in good health.

This chain links TRBV10-3 with TRBJ1-4; unclear D gene. The CDR3 covers 14 residues. The germline gives CDR1 ENHRY, CDR2 SYGVKD. V was pared by 4 bases and J by 7 bases, with 13 bases between. The CDR3 DNA follows: TGTGCCATCAGTGGAACAGTCTCGGTTGAAAAACTGTTTTTT. This translates into CAISGTVSVEKLFF.

This chain uses TRBV9 with TRBJ2-3; no firm D call. Per germline, CDR1 SGDLS and CDR2 YYNGEE. Trimming left V 4 bases short and J 3 bases short, with 12 bases between. The CDR3 is made up of 14 amino acids. CDR3 amino acids: CASSPSLRTDTQYF. CDR3 bases: TGTGCCAGCAGCCCATCGTTAAGGACAGATACGCAGTATTTT. Filled out from reference TRBV9 and TRBJ2-3, the complete variable domain reads DSGVTQTPKHLITATGQRVTLRCSPRSGDLSVYWYQQSLDQGLQFLIQYYNGEERAKGNILERFSAQQFPDLHSELNLSSLELGDSALYFCASSPSLRTDTQYFGPGTRLTVL.

The V call is TRBV5-1, the J call TRBJ2-1, with D unresolved. The CDR3 is made up of 15 amino acids. Germline CDR1 reads SGHRS; CDR2 reads YFSETQ. V shed 2 bases and J shed 6 bases, with 15 bases lying between them. Written as DNA, the CDR3 is TGCGCCAGCAGCTTACTTGACCCGCCCCGCAATGAGCAGTTCTTC. It encodes CASSLLDPPRNEQFF.

The chain is built from TRBV28 and TRBJ1-4, with 9 nucleotides matching TRBD1. Unmatched junction bases numbered 6, after V lost 4 bases and J lost 6 bases. Germline-derived CDR1 and CDR2 are MDHEN and SYDVKM. The CDR3 runs to 15 residues. DNA of the CDR3: TGTGCCAGCAGTTCCCCCGGGACAGGGTATGAAAAACTGTTTTTT. Its protein is CASSSPGTGYEKLFF.

This sequence joins TRBV25-1 and TRBJ2-3; 12 bases are a match to TRBD1. V lost 3 bases and J lost 7; bases outside the gene matches: 5. The CDR3 length is 15 residues. Looked up from germline, CDR1 is MGHDK and CDR2 is SYGVNS. The CDR3 sequence is CASSDPGQGANTQYF. The CDR3 region has the DNA TGTGCCAGCAGTGACCCGGGACAGGGGGCAAATACGCAGTATTTT.

This chain links TRBV6-1 with TRBJ2-7; maybe TRBD2 (6 bases). From germline, CDR1 is MNHNS and CDR2 SASEGT. This CDR3 contains 13 residues. V lost 4 bases and J lost 4, with 11 bases in between. The CDR3 loop reads CASSVGGIYEQYF. CDR3 DNA sequence: TGTGCCAGCAGTGTGGGCGGGATTTACGAGCAGTACTTC.

The CDR3 region has the DNA TGTGCCAGCAGCCTATCAACAGGGACCTATGGCTACACCTTC. Its translation is CASSLSTGTYGYTF. V and J are TRBV9 and TRBJ1-2, with a weak D call TRBD1 (6 bases). CDR3 length: 14 amino acids. Germline V gene data show CDR1 as SGDLS and CDR2 as YYNGEE. Trimming pared 4 bases from V and 4 bases from J, leaving 14 bases between.

As regards this clone: The same CDR3 is also encoded by other DNA sequences in this sample. The V and J genes are TRBV18 and TRBJ1-1, with a weak D call TRBD1 (5 bases). CDR1 KGHSH and CDR2 LQKENI come from the germline V gene. The CDR3 sequence is 13 residues long. The V end lost 4 bases, the J end lost 2 bases, and 8 bases lay between the germline ends. The CDR3 nucleotides read TGTGCCAGCTCACAGGGACTTAACACTGAAGCTTTCTTT. Its protein product is CASSQGLNTEAFF.

As regards this clone: The sample has other DNA sequences that encode this CDR3 too. This chain links TRBV9 with TRBJ2-2, with D possibly TRBD1 on 5 matching bases. V lost 2 bases and J lost 5, with 7 bases in between. Per the germline V gene, CDR1 is SGDLS and CDR2 is YYNGEE. The CDR3 sequence is 13 residues long. The CDR3 DNA reads TGTGCCAGCAGCGTTGCAGGGACCGGGGAGCTGTTTTTT. It is translated as CASSVAGTGELFF.

Points on this clone: The sample contains more than one DNA sequence encoding this CDR3. This chain joins TRBV5-1 and TRBJ2-3; the match to TRBD2 covers 7 bases. V lost 3 bases and J lost 2; bases outside the gene matches: 3. Germline V lookup: CDR1 SGHRS, CDR2 YFSETQ. This CDR3 region has 14 residues. The CDR3 loop reads CASSSSGSTDTQYF. The CDR3 DNA is TGCGCCAGCAGCTCTAGCGGATCCACAGATACGCAGTATTTT.

This chain uses TRBV5-4 with TRBJ2-5; TRBD2 might be the D (5 bases). The germline V and J ends were trimmed by 0 bases and 2 bases, with 8 bases remaining between them. Germline loops: CDR1 SGHNT, CDR2 YYREEE (reference sequence). The CDR3 spans 14 residues. CDR3 protein: CASSLVGVQETQYF. The CDR3 region has the DNA TGTGCCAGCAGCTTGGTGGGAGTACAAGAGACCCAGTACTTC.

The chain joins TRBV5-4 to TRBJ2-1; D is possibly TRBD2 (6 bases). The V gene's germline CDR1 is SGHNT and CDR2 YYREEE (reference sequence). This CDR3 has 15 residues. V dropped 1 base and J dropped 2 bases, with 10 bases sitting between them. The CDR3 loop reads CASSLTSRTYNEQFF. The CDR3 DNA sequence: TGTGCCAGCAGCTTGACTAGCCGGACCTACAATGAGCAGTTCTTC.

The rearrangement uses TRBV19 and TRBJ2-4; D uncertain. V was clipped by 6 bases and J by 2 bases, with 8 bases between them. This CDR3 region has 13 residues. The V gene's germline CDR1 is LNHDA and CDR2 SQIVND (reference sequence). The CDR3 is CASSGPPKNIQYF. The CDR3 nucleotides read TGTGCCAGTAGCGGGCCTCCCAAAAACATTCAGTACTTC.

The chain is built from TRBV10-2 and TRBJ1-2; TRBD1 matches 8 bases. The CDR3 is 14 amino acids. CDR1 and CDR2 from the germline V gene are WSHSY and SAAADI. With V trimmed by 6 bases and J by 1 base, 4 bases remained unmatched. CDR3: CASRGTGDNYGYTF. CDR3 nucleotide sequence: TGCGCCAGCAGGGGGACAGGAGATAACTATGGCTACACCTTC.

This chain uses TRBV14 with TRBJ2-7, with D possibly being TRBD1 or TRBD2 (6 bases each). Germline V gene sequence: CDR1 SGHDN, CDR2 FVKESK. V dropped 3 bases and J dropped 2 bases, with 17 bases sitting between them. The CDR3 contains 16 residues. CDR3 sequence reads: CASSHPRAGEAYEQYF. The CDR3 DNA sequence: TGTGCCAGCAGCCACCCTAGGGCAGGGGAGGCCTACGAGCAGTACTTC.

This clone was observed a single time. The V and J genes are TRBV5-1 and TRBJ1-2; TRBD1 matches at 8 bases. Per germline, CDR1 SGHRS and CDR2 YFSETQ. With V trimmed by 4 bases and J by 3 bases, 5 bases remained unmatched. The CDR3 has 14 residues. The CDR3 DNA is TGCGCCAGCAGCCGCCTACAGGGGGACTATGGCTACACCTTC. Its protein product is CASSRLQGDYGYTF.

As to this clone: At one boundary the junction diverges from the germline segment, which might be a read error. V is TRBV6-5 and J is TRBJ2-7, with TRBD2 as a possible D gene (6 bases). Germline V CDR1 and CDR2: MNHEY, SVGAGI. The CDR3 spans 14 residues. The CDR3 sequence: CASSYRSGSRGLYF. CDR3 bases: TGTGCTAGCAGTTACCGGTCCGGGAGTCGAGGTCTGTACTTC.

The gene calls are TRBV5-1 and TRBJ2-2; 7 positions agree with TRBD2. Germline V CDR1 and CDR2: SGHRS, YFSETQ. This CDR3 comprises 15 residues. Trimming cost V 4 bases and J 0 bases; bases outside gene matches: 3. CDR3 loop: CASSRTRSNTGELFF. In nucleotides, the CDR3 is TGCGCCAGCAGCCGGACTAGATCGAACACCGGGGAGCTGTTTTTT.

This sequence joins TRBV7-8 and TRBJ2-7; the D is unclear. Germline CDR1 and CDR2: SGHVS and FQNEAQ. The V end lost 5 bases, the J end lost 5 bases, and 10 bases lay between the germline ends. CDR3 length equals 12 residues. The CDR3 protein is CASSLERHEQYF. The CDR3, as DNA: TGTGCCAGCAGCCTCGAAAGGCACGAGCAGTACTTC.

The V and J genes are TRBV19 and TRBJ2-3; 7 bases fit TRBD2. The CDR3 spans 17 residues. V gave up 3 bases and J gave up 0 bases; unmatched junction bases: 9. Germline assignment: CDR1 LNHDA and CDR2 SQIVND (reference sequence). The CDR3 DNA is TGTGCCAGTAGTATTTGGTTGAGTAGCGGGAGCACAGATACGCAGTATTTT. Protein: CASSIWLSSGSTDTQYF.

The chain uses TRBV6-1 and TRBJ2-2; 8 bases are a match to TRBD1. Germline V CDR1 and CDR2: MNHNS, SASEGT. CDR3 length: 15 residues. Trimming at V came to 2 bases and at J to 5 bases, leaving 4 bases not matched to a gene. Here the CDR3 reads CASSEQGAGTGELFF. CDR3 bases: TGTGCCAGCAGTGAACAGGGGGCAGGAACCGGGGAGCTGTTTTTT.

V and J are TRBV29-1 and TRBJ2-7; possibly TRBD2 for D (6 bases). V was pared by 6 bases and J by 0 bases, with 24 bases between. This CDR3 region has 17 residues. The germline V gene encodes CDR1 SQVTM and CDR2 ANQGSEA. The CDR3 DNA reads as TGCAGCGTCCGGGGGAGACTAAGCCCAAGGAGCTCCTACGAGCAGTACTTC. Translating gives CSVRGRLSPRSSYEQYF.